This TCR beta chain is drawn from a study of blood T cells in healthy people across ages (dated by TCRdb to between 2014 and 2017). At the level of the whole study: In model experiments, template switching captured about one uniquely barcoded TCR beta cDNA molecule for every two T cells. The study measured age-related changes in TCR beta repertoire diversity using deep sequencing normalized with unique cDNA molecular identifiers. The donors were divided into four age groups: young (average approximately 17 years), middle-aged (approximately 42), aged (around 59) and long-lived (around 80). To avoid experimental bias, donors of different ages were distributed randomly across sequencing lanes. Using the same blood draw, the study looked at two additional independent replicas of 1 million unique cDNA reads for two donors, one aged 18 to 30 and the other aged 80 or older.

Points the paper makes about the study in general: Observed TCR beta diversity per million T cells fell roughly linearly with age, and a significant reduction was already apparent by age roughly 40. Total diversity estimates from one million sequenced T cells were considered lower bounds and underestimates. The CMV infection status of donors was not known, potentially confounding age-related changes in expanded clonotypes. Because profiling used bulk unsorted PBMCs, naive and antigen-experienced compartments could not be compared conclusively. Compared with the aged group, the long-lived group had more naive CD4+ T cells, fewer expanded clones and increased TCR diversity, a pattern suggesting age selection. There was a strong correlation between observed TCR beta diversity and the percentage of naive T cells measured by flow cytometry.

The roughly 39 donors, aged about 6 to 95 years, were systemically healthy Caucasian individuals from Russia. Around 9.8 milliliters of peripheral blood were collected from each donor into EDTA-treated Vacutainer tubes. Ficoll-Paque density-gradient centrifugation was used to isolate PBMCs, with at least 6 million per sample. Trizol reagent was used to extract total RNA from PBMCs, with at least 5.5 micrograms per sample. The percentages of naive CD45RAhigh/CD27high T cells were determined by flow cytometry on a PBMC aliquot from every donor. Details on this clonotype: It lacks a known antigen. It has no much larger one-base neighbor in the sample; base qualities were not kept.

Looking up the germline V gene (reference sequence) yields CDR1 DFQATT and CDR2 SNEGSKA. Its CDR3 holds 12 amino acids, cysteine through phenylalanine. The only DNA kept is the CDR3, 36 bases in frame from the first base. The V and J ends are trimmed by 5 bases and 0 bases, leaving 7 bases between them. Library construction relied on 5' RACE. Sequenced using an Illumina HiSeq 2500. A second PCR of roughly 6 to 11 cycles was run with a J-beta primer mix and a sample-barcoded 5' primer. Each TCR beta cDNA molecule received a unique molecular identifier from a template-switch 5' adaptor carrying 12 random nucleotides. At least 2.5 million CDR3-containing paired-end reads were obtained from each sample. All of the RNA was converted into first-strand cDNA using the Mint cDNA synthesis kit, with a TRBC-specific oligonucleotide serving as the primer. All cDNA was treated with uracil-DNA glycosylase and then went through a first 18-cycle PCR with the universal primers M1SS and BC2_uni_R. In the paper's pipeline: For normalization, 1 million high-quality reads, each with a distinct molecular identifier, were randomly selected from each sample. Reads with shared molecular identifiers were discarded instead of being binned into consensus sequences. CDR3 identification, clonotype clustering and error correction used MiTCR with a Q25 quality threshold and the strictest error-elimination algorithm. Lower-bound total TCR beta diversity was estimated with a nonparametric unseen species model using Euler transformation. The raw public data were reprocessed by TCRdb itself: fastp quality trimming at Q25, MiXCR clonotype calling, in-frame beta chains only. CDR3 protein duplicates are merged, each entry listing the most common genes and DNA. The V and J calls and clone size are TCRdb's, not the authors'. The sample table shows approximately 730,000 distinct CDR3 sequences, and 53% are seen once. The ten largest clones capture roughly 40% of the sample.

This receptor chain uses TRBV20-1 and TRBJ1-1, with the D segment identity uncertain. The sequence was obtained from a man older than 75 in good health. Source material: blood. The sequence in DNA is TGCAGTGCTCCACCAATGAACACTGAAGCTTTCTTT. Its protein reads: CSAPPMNTEAFF.